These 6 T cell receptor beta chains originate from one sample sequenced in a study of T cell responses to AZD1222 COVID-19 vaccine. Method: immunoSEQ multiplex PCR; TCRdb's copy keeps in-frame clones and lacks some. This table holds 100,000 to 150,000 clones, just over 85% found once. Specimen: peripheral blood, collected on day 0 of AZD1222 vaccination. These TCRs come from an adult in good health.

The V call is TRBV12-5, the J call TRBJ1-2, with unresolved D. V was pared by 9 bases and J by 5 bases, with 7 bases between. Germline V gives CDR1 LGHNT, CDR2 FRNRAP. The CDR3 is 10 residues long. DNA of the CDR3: TGTGCTAGAGGGAAATATGGCTACACCTTC. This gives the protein CARGKYGYTF.

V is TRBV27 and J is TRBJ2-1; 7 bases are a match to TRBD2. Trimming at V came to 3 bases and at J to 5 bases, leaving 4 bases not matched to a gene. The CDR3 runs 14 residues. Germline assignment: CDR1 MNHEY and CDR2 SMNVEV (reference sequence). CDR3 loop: CASSFGLGDNEQFF. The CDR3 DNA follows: TGTGCCAGCAGTTTCGGACTAGGTGACAATGAGCAGTTCTTC.

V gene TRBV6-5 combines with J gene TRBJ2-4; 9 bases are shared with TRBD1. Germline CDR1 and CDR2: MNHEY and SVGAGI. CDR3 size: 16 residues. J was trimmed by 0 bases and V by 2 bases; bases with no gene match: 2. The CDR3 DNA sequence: TGTGCCAGCAGTTACGGACAGGGGATAGCCAAAAACATTCAGTACTTC. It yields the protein CASSYGQGIAKNIQYF.

Here the CDR3 DNA reads TGTGCCAGCAGTGGGGAGAGTCATCAGACCCAGTACTTC. It codes for CASSGESHQTQYF. The chain combines TRBV2 with TRBJ2-5, with D possibly matching TRBD2 (5 bases). This CDR3 region has 13 residues. Trimming left V 4 bases short and J 6 bases short, with 12 bases between. Looked up from germline, CDR1 is SNHLY and CDR2 is FYNNEI.

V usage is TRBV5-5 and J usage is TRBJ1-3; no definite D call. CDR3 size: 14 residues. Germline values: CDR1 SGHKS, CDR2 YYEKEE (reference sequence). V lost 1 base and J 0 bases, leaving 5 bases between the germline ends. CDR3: CASSLTASGNTIYF. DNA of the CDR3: TGTGCCAGCAGCTTGACGGCCTCTGGAAACACCATATATTTT.

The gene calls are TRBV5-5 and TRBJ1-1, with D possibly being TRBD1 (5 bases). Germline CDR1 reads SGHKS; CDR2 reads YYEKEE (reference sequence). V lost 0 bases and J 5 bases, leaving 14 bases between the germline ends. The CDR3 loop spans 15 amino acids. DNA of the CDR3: TGTGCCAGCAGCTTGGAGATGGTCTGGGGGACTGAAGCTTTCTTT. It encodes CASSLEMVWGTEAFF.